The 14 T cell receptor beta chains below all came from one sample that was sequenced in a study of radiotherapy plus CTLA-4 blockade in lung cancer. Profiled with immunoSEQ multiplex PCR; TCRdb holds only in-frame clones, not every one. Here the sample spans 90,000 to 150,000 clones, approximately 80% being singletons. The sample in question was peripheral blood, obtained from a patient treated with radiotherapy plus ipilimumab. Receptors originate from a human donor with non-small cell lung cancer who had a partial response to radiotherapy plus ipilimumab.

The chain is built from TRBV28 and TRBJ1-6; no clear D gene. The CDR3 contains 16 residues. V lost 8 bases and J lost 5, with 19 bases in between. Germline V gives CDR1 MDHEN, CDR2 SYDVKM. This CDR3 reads CASSNGRATNNSPLHF. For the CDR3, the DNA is TGTGCCAGCTCAAATGGGAGGGCTACTAATAATTCACCCCTCCACTTT.

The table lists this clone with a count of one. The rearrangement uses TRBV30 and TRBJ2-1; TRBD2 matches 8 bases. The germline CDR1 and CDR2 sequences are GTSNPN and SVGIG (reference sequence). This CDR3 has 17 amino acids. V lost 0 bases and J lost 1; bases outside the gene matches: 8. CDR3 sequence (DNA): TGTGCCTGGAGTGTACGCCTAGCGGGTCCATCCTACAATGAGCAGTTCTTC. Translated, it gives CAWSVRLAGPSYNEQFF.

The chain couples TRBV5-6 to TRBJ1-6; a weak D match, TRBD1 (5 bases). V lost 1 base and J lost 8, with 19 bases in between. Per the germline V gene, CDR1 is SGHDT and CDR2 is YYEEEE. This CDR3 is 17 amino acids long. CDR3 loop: CASSLKAGWNLDSPLHF. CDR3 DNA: TGTGCCAGCAGCTTGAAGGCAGGGTGGAATTTGGATTCACCCCTCCACTTT.

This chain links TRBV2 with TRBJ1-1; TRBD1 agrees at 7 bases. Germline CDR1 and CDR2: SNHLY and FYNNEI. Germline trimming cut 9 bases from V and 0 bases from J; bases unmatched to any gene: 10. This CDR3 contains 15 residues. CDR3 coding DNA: TGTGCCAGTAGGACAGGTGCCCTTTTGAACACTGAAGCTTTCTTT. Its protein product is CASRTGALLNTEAFF.

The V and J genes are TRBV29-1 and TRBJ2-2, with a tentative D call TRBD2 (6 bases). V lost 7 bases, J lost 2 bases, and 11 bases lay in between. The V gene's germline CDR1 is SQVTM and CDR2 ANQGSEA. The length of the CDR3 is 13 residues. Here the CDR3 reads CSARDSNTGELFF. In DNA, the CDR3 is TGCAGCGCACGGGACTCTAACACCGGGGAGCTGTTTTTT.

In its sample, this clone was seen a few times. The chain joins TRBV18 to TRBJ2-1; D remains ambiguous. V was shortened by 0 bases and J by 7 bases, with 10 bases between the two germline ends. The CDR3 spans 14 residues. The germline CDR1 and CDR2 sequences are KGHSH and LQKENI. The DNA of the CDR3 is TGTGCCAGCTCACCACCGGCATCGATTAATGAGCAGTTCTTC. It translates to CASSPPASINEQFF.

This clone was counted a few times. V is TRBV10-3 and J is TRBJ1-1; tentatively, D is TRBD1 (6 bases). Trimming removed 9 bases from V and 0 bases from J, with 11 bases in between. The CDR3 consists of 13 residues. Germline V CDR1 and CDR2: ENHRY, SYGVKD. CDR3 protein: CAIEQGLNTEAFF. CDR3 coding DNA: TGTGCCATTGAACAGGGACTGAACACTGAAGCTTTCTTT.

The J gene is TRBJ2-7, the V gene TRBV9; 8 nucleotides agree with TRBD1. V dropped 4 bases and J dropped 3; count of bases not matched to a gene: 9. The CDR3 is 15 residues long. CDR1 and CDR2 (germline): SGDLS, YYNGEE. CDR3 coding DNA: TGTGCCAGCAGCCCAGGACAGGGCAGTTTCTACGAGCAGTACTTC. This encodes CASSPGQGSFYEQYF.

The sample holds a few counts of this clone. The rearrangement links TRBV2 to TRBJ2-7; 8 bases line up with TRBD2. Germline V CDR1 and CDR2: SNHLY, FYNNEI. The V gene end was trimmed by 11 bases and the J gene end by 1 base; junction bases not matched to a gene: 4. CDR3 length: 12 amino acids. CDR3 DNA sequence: TGTGCCTCAAAGCGGGGGTCCTACGAGCAGTACTTC. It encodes CASKRGSYEQYF.

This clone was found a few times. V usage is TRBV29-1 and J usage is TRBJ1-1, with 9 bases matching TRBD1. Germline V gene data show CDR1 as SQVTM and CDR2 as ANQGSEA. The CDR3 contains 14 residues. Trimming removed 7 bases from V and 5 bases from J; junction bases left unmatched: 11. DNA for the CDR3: TGCAGCGCTAACAGGGGGCGAACGGAAACTGAAGCTTTCTTT. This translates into CSANRGRTETEAFF.

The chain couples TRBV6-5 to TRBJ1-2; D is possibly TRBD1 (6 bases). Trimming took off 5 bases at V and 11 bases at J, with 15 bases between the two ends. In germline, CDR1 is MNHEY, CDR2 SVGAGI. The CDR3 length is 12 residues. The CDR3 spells CASSELGQRYTF. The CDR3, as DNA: TGTGCCAGCAGTGAATTAGGACAGCGTTACACCTTC.

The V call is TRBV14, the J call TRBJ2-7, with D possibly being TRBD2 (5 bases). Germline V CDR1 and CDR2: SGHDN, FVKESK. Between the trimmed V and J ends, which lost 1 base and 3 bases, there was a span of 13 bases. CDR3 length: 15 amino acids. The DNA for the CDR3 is TGTGCCAGCAGCCAAGTTGGTCCAGGACTCTACGAGCAGTACTTC. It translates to CASSQVGPGLYEQYF.

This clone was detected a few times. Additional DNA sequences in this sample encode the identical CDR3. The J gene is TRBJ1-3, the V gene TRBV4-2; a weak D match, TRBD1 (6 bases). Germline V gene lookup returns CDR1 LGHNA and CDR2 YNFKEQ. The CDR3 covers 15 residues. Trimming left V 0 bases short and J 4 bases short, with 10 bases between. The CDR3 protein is CASSQEGGVGNTIYF. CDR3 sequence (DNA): TGTGCCAGCAGCCAAGAAGGGGGAGTGGGAAACACCATATATTTT.

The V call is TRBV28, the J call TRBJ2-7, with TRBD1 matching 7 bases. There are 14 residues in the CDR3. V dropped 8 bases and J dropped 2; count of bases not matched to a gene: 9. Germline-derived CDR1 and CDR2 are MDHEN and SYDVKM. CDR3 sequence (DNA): TGTGCCAGCGGTTCGGACAGGCCCCCCTACGAGCAGTACTTC. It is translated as CASGSDRPPYEQYF.